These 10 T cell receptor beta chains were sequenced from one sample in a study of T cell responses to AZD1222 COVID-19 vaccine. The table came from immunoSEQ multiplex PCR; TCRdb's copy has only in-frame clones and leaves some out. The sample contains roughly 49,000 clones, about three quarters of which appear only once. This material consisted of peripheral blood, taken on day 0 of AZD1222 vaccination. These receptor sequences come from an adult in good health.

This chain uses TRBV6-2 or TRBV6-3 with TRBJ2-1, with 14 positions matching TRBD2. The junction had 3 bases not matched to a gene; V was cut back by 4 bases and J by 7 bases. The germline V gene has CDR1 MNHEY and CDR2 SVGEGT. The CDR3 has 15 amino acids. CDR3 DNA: TGTGCCAGCAGTTCCCGGACTAGCGGGGGGAATGAGCAGTTCTTC. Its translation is CASSSRTSGGNEQFF.

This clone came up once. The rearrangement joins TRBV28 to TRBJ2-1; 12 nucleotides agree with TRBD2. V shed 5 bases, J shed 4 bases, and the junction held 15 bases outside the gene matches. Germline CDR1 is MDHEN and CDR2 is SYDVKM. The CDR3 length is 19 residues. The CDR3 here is CASSHTASGGASRYNEQFF. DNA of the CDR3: TGTGCCAGCAGTCACACGGCTAGCGGGGGGGCCTCTAGGTACAATGAGCAGTTCTTC. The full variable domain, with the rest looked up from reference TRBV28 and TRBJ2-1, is DVKVTQSSRYLVKRTGEKVFLECVQDMDHENMFWYRQDPGLGLRLIYFSYDVKMKEKGDIPEGYSVSREKKERFSLILESASTNQTSMYLCASSHTASGGASRYNEQFFGPGTRLTVL.

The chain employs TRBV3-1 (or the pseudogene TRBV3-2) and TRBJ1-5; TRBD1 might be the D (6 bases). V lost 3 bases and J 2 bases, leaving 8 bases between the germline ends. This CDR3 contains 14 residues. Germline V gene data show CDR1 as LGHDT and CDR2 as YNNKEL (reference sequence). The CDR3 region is CASSQGAGNQPQHF. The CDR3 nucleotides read TGTGCCAGCAGCCAGGGGGCCGGCAATCAGCCCCAGCATTTT.

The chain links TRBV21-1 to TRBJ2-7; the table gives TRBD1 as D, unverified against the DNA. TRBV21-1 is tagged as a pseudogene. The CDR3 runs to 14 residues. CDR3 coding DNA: TGTGCCAGCAGCTCTCCCAGGGGGGCCTACGAGCAGTACGTC. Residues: CASSSPRGAYEQYV.

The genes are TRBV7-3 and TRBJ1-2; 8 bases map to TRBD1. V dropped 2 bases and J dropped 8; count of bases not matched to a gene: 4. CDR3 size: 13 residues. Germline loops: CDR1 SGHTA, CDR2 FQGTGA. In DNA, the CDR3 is TGTGCCAGCAGCTTAGCAGGGGGCGAGGGCTACACCTTC. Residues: CASSLAGGEGYTF.

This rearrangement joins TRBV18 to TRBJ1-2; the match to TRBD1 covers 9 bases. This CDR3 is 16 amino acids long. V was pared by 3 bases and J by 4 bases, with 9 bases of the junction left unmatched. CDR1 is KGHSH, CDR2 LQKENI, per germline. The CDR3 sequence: CASSPLGQGLTYGYTF. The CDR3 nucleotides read TGTGCCAGCTCACCTCTGGGACAGGGTCTGACCTATGGCTACACCTTC. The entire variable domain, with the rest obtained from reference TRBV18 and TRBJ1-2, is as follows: NAGVMQNPRHLVRRRGQEARLRCSPMKGHSHVYWYRQLPEEGLKFMVYLQKENIIDESGMPKERFSAEFPKEGPSILRIQQVVRGDSAAYFCASSPLGQGLTYGYTFGSGTRLTVV.

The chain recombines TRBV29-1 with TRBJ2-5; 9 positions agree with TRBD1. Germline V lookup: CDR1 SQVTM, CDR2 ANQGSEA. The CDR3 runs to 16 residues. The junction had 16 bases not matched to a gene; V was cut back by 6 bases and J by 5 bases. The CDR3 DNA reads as TGCAGCGTCGCAAAGGTTCCACAGGGGGCCGGGGAGACCCAGTACTTC. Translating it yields CSVAKVPQGAGETQYF.

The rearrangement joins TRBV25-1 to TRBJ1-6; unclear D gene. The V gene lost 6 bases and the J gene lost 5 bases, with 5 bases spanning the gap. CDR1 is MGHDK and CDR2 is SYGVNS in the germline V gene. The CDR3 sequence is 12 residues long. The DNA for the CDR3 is TGTGCCAGCAGAGGTGATAATTCACCCCTCCACTTT. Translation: CASRGDNSPLHF.

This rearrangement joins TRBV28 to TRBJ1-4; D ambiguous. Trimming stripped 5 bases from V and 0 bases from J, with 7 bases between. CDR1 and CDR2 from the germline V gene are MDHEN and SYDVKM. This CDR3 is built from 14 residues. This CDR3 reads CASSAAATNEKLFF. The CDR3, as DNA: TGTGCCAGCAGTGCCGCCGCAACTAATGAAAAACTGTTTTTT.

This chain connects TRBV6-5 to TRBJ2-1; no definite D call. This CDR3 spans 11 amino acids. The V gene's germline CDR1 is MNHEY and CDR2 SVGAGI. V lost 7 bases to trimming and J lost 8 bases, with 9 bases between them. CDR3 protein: CASTDHHEQFF. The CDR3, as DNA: TGTGCCAGCACCGACCACCATGAGCAGTTCTTC.